The clone carrying this T cell receptor (beta chain) was seen only a few times. Trimming cost V 7 bases and J 8 bases, with 17 bases left between them. Germline loops: CDR1 LGHDT, CDR2 YNNKEL (reference sequence). CDR3 size: 13 residues. The sample originates from a study of T cell responses to AZD1222 COVID-19 vaccine. Clones were sequenced by immunoSEQ multiplex PCR, and TCRdb holds only the in-frame ones, with some missing. The data hold 92,000 or so clones, with about 91% observed a single time. V and J are TRBV3-1 (or the pseudogene TRBV3-2) and TRBJ1-2, with a tentative D call TRBD1 (6 bases). The source of this sequence is an adult who received the AZD1222 COVID-19 vaccine. Material: peripheral blood, obtained 28 days after the second AZD1222 dose. CDR3 amino acids: CASMSGQGIGYTF. CDR3 in DNA: TGTGCCAGCATGTCGGGTCAGGGGATCGGCTACACCTTC.